These T cell receptor beta chains were read from a single sample in a study of human T cells and chemical hapten exposure. TCRdb passed the RACE reads through MiXCR, listing each CDR3 protein once. This repertoire shows about 96,000 distinct CDR3 sequences, roughly a tenth found once; its top ten account for about 2%. The sequenced sample was whole blood, obtained in connection with sensitization to the hapten diphenylcyclopropenone (DPC). All receptors come from a woman aged 40 to 50 with alopecia areata. Some clones in this sample may be carry-over from other donors' samples. Each CDR3 is given with its conserved first and last residue. The order of the fields is D gene, V gene, clone size, J gene, CDR3 protein, CDR3 DNA. The D gene is left open where the match is weak. Some rows mark clone size as missing; the rest say once, few, many or name a class of expanded clone.

D: -; V: TRBV18; size: many; J: TRBJ1-3; CDR3: CASSPAWGVMSSGNTIYF; DNA: TGTGCCAGCTCACCAGCATGGGGCGTGATGAGCTCTGGAAACACCATATATTTT
D: -; V: TRBV27; size: few; J: TRBJ2-3; CDR3: CASSLWGGAADTQYF; DNA: TGTGCCAGCAGTTTATGGGGGGGGGCGGCAGATACGCAGTATTTT
D: -; V: TRBV28; size: -; J: TRBJ2-5; CDR3: CASSSSVETQYF; DNA: TGTGCCAGCAGTTCTAGCGTAGAGACCCAGTACTTC
D: -; V: TRBV7-6; size: many; J: TRBJ1-1; CDR3: CASSLAQEIRAEAFF; DNA: TGTGCCAGCAGCTTAGCACAGGAAATTCGCGCTGAAGCTTTCTTT
D: TRBD2; V: TRBV24-1; size: many; J: TRBJ2-3; CDR3: CATSDGLAATDTQYF; DNA: TGTGCCACCAGTGATGGACTAGCGGCCACAGATACGCAGTATTTT
D: TRBD1; V: TRBV7-2; size: -; J: TRBJ2-2; CDR3: CASSPAGQGNTGELFF; DNA: TGTGCCAGCAGCCCCGCTGGACAGGGCAACACCGGGGAGCTGTTTTTT
D: -; V: TRBV5-6; size: many; J: TRBJ2-3; CDR3: CASSLAGISTDTQYF; DNA: TGTGCCAGCAGCTTGGCCGGGATCAGCACAGATACGCAGTATTTT
D: TRBD1; V: TRBV7-6; size: many; J: TRBJ1-3; CDR3: CASSLQGAESGNTIYF; DNA: TGTGCCAGCAGCTTACAGGGGGCAGAAAGTGGAAACACCATATATTTT
D: TRBD2; V: TRBV29-1; size: many; J: TRBJ2-1; CDR3: CSVGLAGWNEQFF; DNA: TGCAGCGTGGGACTAGCGGGCTGGAATGAGCAGTTCTTC
D: TRBD1; V: TRBV7-9; size: few; J: TRBJ1-1; CDR3: CASSSDRDREAFF; DNA: TGTGCCAGCAGCTCAGACCGGGACAGAGAAGCTTTCTTT
D: -; V: TRBV10-3; size: -; J: TRBJ2-3; CDR3: CAISYGSGFTDTQYF; DNA: TGTGCCATCAGTTACGGTAGCGGTTTTACAGATACGCAGTATTTT
D: -; V: TRBV30; size: many; J: TRBJ1-5; CDR3: CAWSSGDNQPQHF; DNA: TGTGCCTGGAGTTCTGGGGACAATCAGCCCCAGCATTTT
D: -; V: TRBV9; size: few; J: TRBJ1-3; CDR3: CASSSGTFSGNTIYF; DNA: TGTGCCAGCAGCTCAGGGACTTTCTCCGGAAACACCATATATTTT
D: -; V: TRBV11-3; size: few; J: TRBJ2-5; CDR3: CASSTNRVETQYF; DNA: TGTGCCAGCAGCACCAACAGGGTCGAGACCCAGTACTTC
D: TRBD1; V: TRBV28; size: many; J: TRBJ1-1; CDR3: CGTGGVTEAFF; DNA: TGTGGGACAGGGGGCGTCACTGAAGCTTTCTTT
D: TRBD2; V: TRBV4-1; size: -; J: TRBJ2-5; CDR3: CASSGRETSGQETQYF; DNA: TGCGCCAGCAGCGGACGGGAAACTAGCGGCCAAGAGACCCAGTACTTC
D: TRBD1; V: TRBV6-5; size: -; J: TRBJ2-7; CDR3: CASSTGTGMYF; DNA: TGTGCCAGCAGTACCGGGACAGGGATGTACTTC
D: -; V: TRBV11-2; size: many; J: TRBJ2-1; CDR3: CASSLAPVGAAYNEQFF; DNA: TGTGCCAGCAGCTTAGCCCCGGTGGGGGCAGCCTACAATGAGCAGTTCTTC
D: -; V: TRBV9; size: -; J: TRBJ1-6; CDR3: CASSQELRNSPLHF; DNA: TGTGCCAGCAGTCAGGAGCTGCGCAATTCACCCCTCCACTTT
D: -; V: TRBV6-5; size: many; J: TRBJ1-3; CDR3: CASSRGSSGNTIYF; DNA: TGTGCCAGCAGTCGAGGGAGCTCTGGAAACACCATATATTTT
D: -; V: TRBV7-2; size: many; J: TRBJ1-5; CDR3: CASSYWDGINQPQHF; DNA: TGTGCCAGCAGCTATTGGGACGGCATCAATCAGCCCCAGCATTTT
D: -; V: TRBV20-1; size: few; J: TRBJ1-3; CDR3: CSARSPGNSGNTIYF; DNA: TGCAGTGCAAGGTCCCCAGGCAACTCTGGAAACACCATATATTTT
D: TRBD1; V: TRBV15; size: many; J: TRBJ2-4; CDR3: CATSSGTGSRNLAKNIQYF; DNA: TGTGCCACCTCCTCCGGGACAGGGTCGAGGAACTTAGCCAAAAACATTCAGTACTTC
D: TRBD1; V: TRBV28; size: -; J: TRBJ1-5; CDR3: CASRARGFYSNQPQHF; DNA: TGTGCCAGCAGAGCCAGGGGGTTCTATAGCAATCAGCCCCAGCATTTT
D: -; V: TRBV3-1; size: -; J: TRBJ2-1; CDR3: CASSGTLAMRNEQFF; DNA: TGTGCCAGCAGCGGGACCTTAGCTATGAGGAATGAGCAGTTCTTC
D: -; V: TRBV9; size: -; J: TRBJ2-3; CDR3: CASTSGGDTQYF; DNA: TGTGCCAGCACCTCCGGCGGAGATACGCAGTATTTT
D: -; V: TRBV5-1; size: few; J: TRBJ2-1; CDR3: CASSPNRASEGMFF; DNA: TGCGCCAGCAGCCCAAATAGGGCTAGCGAAGGGATGTTCTTC
D: -; V: TRBV5-5; size: few; J: TRBJ1-2; CDR3: CASSWEFDYGYTF; DNA: TGTGCCAGCAGCTGGGAATTCGACTATGGCTACACCTTC
D: TRBD1; V: TRBV30; size: -; J: TRBJ2-2; CDR3: CAWRSGGEELFF; DNA: TGTGCCTGGAGGTCAGGGGGCGAGGAGCTGTTTTTT